This entry lists 21 T cell receptor beta chains sequenced from one sample in a study of PD-1 blockade in classical Hodgkin lymphoma. Using immunoSEQ multiplex PCR, the repertoire was profiled, and TCRdb retains in-frame clones only, with some absent. This sample yields approximately 98,000 clones, of which 80% to 90% are seen a single time; about 20% belongs to the top ten. Every one of the patients relapsed after autologous stem cell transplantation (brentuximab vedotin exposure was variable). The sequences come from peripheral blood mononuclear cells (PBMCs), collected before the second cycle of nivolumab. The receptors shown here come from a human donor with classical Hodgkin lymphoma.

The chain carries TRBV18 and TRBJ1-6; TRBD1 agrees at 8 bases. This CDR3 comprises 14 residues. With V trimmed by 8 bases and J by 7 bases, 7 bases remained unmatched. The germline V gene has CDR1 KGHSH and CDR2 LQKENI. The CDR3 here is CASERTGRNSPLHF. The DNA for the CDR3 is TGTGCCAGCGAAAGGACAGGGAGAAATTCACCCCTCCACTTT.

This chain joins TRBV29-1 and TRBJ2-7; the match to TRBD2 covers 10 bases. The CDR3 has 14 amino acids. V shed 4 bases, J shed 5 bases, and the junction held 8 bases outside the gene matches. Germline assignment: CDR1 SQVTM and CDR2 ANQGSEA. The CDR3 DNA sequence: TGCAGCGTTGCCTCTAGCGGGAGATTTGACGAGCAGTACTTC. This codes for CSVASSGRFDEQYF.

The V gene is TRBV7-9, the J gene TRBJ2-3; 9 bases line up with TRBD1. Looked up from germline, CDR1 is SEHNR and CDR2 is FQNEAQ (reference sequence). The length of the CDR3 is 16 residues. V lost 2 bases and J lost 9; bases outside the gene matches: 12. CDR3 sequence: CASSLRRGTGSGTQYF. Written as DNA, the CDR3 is TGTGCCAGCAGCTTACGGCGCGGGACAGGGTCAGGGACGCAGTATTTT. Based on the CDR3 plus reference TRBV7-9 and TRBJ2-3, the full variable domain is DTGVSQNPRHKITKRGQNVTFRCDPISEHNRLYWYRQTLGQGPEFLTYFQNEAQLEKSRLLSDRFSAERPKGSFSTLEIQRTEQGDSAMYLCASSLRRGTGSGTQYFGPGTRLTVL.

Written as DNA, the CDR3 is TGTGCCAGCGGGCCCCTAGGACAGGTGACCTACGAGCAGTACTTC. Translating it yields CASGPLGQVTYEQYF. The rearrangement uses TRBV11-2 and TRBJ2-7; 7 bases are shared with TRBD1. Losses at the gene ends were 8 bases for V and 2 bases for J; bases not matched to a gene: 12. The germline V gene encodes CDR1 SGHAT and CDR2 FQNNGV. This CDR3 comprises 15 residues.

This chain uses TRBV28 with TRBJ2-7; 7 bases agree with TRBD2. This CDR3 has 22 amino acids. CDR1 is MDHEN and CDR2 is SYDVKM in the germline V gene. V gave up 1 base and J gave up 7 bases; unmatched junction bases: 31. CDR3 region: CASSLFRLAARGRGGTVGEQYF. CDR3 sequence (DNA): TGTGCCAGCAGTTTATTCCGCCTCGCGGCGCGGGGGAGGGGAGGAACCGTAGGGGAGCAGTACTTC.

This clone showed up just once. The DNA of the CDR3 is TGCGCCAGCAGCTTGGCCATACAGATCTATAACTCCTACGAGCAGTACTTC. It yields the protein CASSLAIQIYNSYEQYF. The chain employs TRBV5-1 and TRBJ2-7, with no clear D. In germline, CDR1 is SGHRS, CDR2 YFSETQ. The ends were cut back, 0 bases at V and 0 bases at J, with 16 bases in the middle. The CDR3 has 17 amino acids.

The chain couples TRBV7-2 to TRBJ2-3, with TRBD2 matching over 8 bases. The germline CDR1 and CDR2 sequences are SGHTA and FQGNSA. The CDR3 loop spans 16 amino acids. The V and J ends lost 1 base and 2 bases, in that order; junction bases with no gene match: 5. The CDR3 DNA is TGTGCCAGCAGCTTAGAACTAGCGGTTCCCACAGATACGCAGTATTTT. Residues: CASSLELAVPTDTQYF. The full variable domain, with the rest looked up from reference TRBV7-2 and TRBJ2-3, is GAGVSQSPSNKVTEKGKDVELRCDPISGHTALYWYRQSLGQGLEFLIYFQGNSAPDKSGLPSDRFSAERTGGSVSTLTIQRTQQEDSAVYLCASSLELAVPTDTQYFGPGTRLTVL.

This clone appeared once. The chain links TRBV4-2 to TRBJ2-3; 11 bases agree with TRBD2. The CDR3 runs to 16 residues. Trimming removed 3 bases from V and 4 bases from J; junction bases left unmatched: 6. The V gene's germline CDR1 is LGHNA and CDR2 YNFKEQ. This CDR3 is CASSQFTSGSPDTQYF. The DNA of the CDR3 is TGTGCCAGCAGCCAGTTTACTAGCGGGAGCCCAGATACGCAGTATTTT.

This clone was observed once. The chain links TRBV7-2 to TRBJ2-5; 14 bases are shared with TRBD2. Matching the DNA end better, TRBJ2-7 makes the J call doubtful. Germline CDR1 SGHTA, CDR2 FQGNSA. This CDR3 is 17 amino acids long. CDR3 in DNA: TGTGCCAGCAGCTTAAAGGGGACTAGCGGGAGCGCCTACGAGCAGTACTTC. It specifies CASSLKGTSGSAYEQYF.

This rearrangement joins TRBV5-6 to TRBJ2-1, with D perhaps TRBD1 or TRBD2 (5 bases each). Trimming shortened V by 0 bases and J by 2 bases, and 15 bases separated the two germline ends. Germline CDR1 SGHDT, CDR2 YYEEEE. The CDR3 runs to 17 residues. The CDR3 is CASSLDWGTAAYNEQFF. CDR3 coding DNA: TGTGCCAGCAGCTTGGATTGGGGGACGGCCGCCTACAATGAGCAGTTCTTC.

CDR3 in amino acids: CASLLNRGLQPQHF. CDR3 sequence (DNA): TGTGCCAGCCTCCTGAACAGGGGACTCCAGCCCCAGCATTTT. This sequence joins TRBV28 and TRBJ1-5; 7 bases align to TRBD1. This CDR3 has 14 amino acids. V was clipped by 8 bases and J by 7 bases; unmatched bases: 11. CDR1 and CDR2 (germline): MDHEN, SYDVKM.

The V call is TRBV4-2, the J call TRBJ2-7; D not certain. In germline, CDR1 is LGHNA, CDR2 YNFKEQ. This CDR3 region has 13 residues. The V gene lost 0 bases and the J gene lost 3 bases, with 6 bases spanning the gap. Here the CDR3 reads CASSQEGLYEQYF. The CDR3 region has the DNA TGTGCCAGCAGCCAAGAGGGTCTCTACGAGCAGTACTTC.

This clone was detected a few times. The chain carries TRBV12-5 and TRBJ2-2; perhaps TRBD2 as D (5 bases). V lost 2 bases to trimming and J lost 2 bases, with 9 bases between them. Germline V lookup: CDR1 LGHNT, CDR2 FRNRAP. The CDR3 sequence is 15 residues long. CDR3 sequence reads: CASGLYGVNTGELFF. The CDR3 coding sequence is TGTGCTAGTGGTTTGTACGGGGTAAACACCGGGGAGCTGTTTTTT.

The chain combines TRBV2 with TRBJ1-3, with unresolved D. CDR1 is SNHLY and CDR2 is FYNNEI in the germline V gene. This CDR3 contains 15 residues. V lost 3 bases and J 0 bases, leaving 9 bases between the germline ends. CDR3 sequence: CASSDRTGSGNTIYF. Written as DNA, the CDR3 is TGTGCCAGCAGTGACCGCACCGGCTCTGGAAACACCATATATTTT.

The genes are TRBV7-9 and TRBJ1-2; 7 bases fit TRBD1. Germline loops: CDR1 SEHNR, CDR2 FQNEAQ (reference sequence). The CDR3 runs 13 residues. V lost 7 bases to trimming and J lost 4 bases; unmatched junction nucleotides: 6. CDR3 nucleotides: TGTGCCAGCACCAAGGGACAGACCTATGGCTACACCTTC. This gives the protein CASTKGQTYGYTF.

The V gene is TRBV28, the J gene TRBJ1-2; a possible D gene is TRBD1 (5 bases). The CDR3 has 13 residues. With 10 bases removed from V and 2 bases from J, the gap between germline ends came to 14 bases. The V gene's germline CDR1 is MDHEN and CDR2 SYDVKM. The CDR3: CATLTRDNYGYTF. The CDR3 nucleotides are TGTGCCACCCTTACCCGGGACAACTATGGCTACACCTTC.

The DNA of the CDR3 is TGTGCCAGCAACCGGGACGAATACTACGAGCAGTACTTC. It specifies CASNRDEYYEQYF. The chain carries TRBV2 and TRBJ2-5, with D perhaps TRBD1 or TRBD2 (5 bases each). Gene TRBJ2-7 matches the end of the DNA better, so the J call may be wrong. CDR1 and CDR2 from the germline V gene are SNHLY and FYNNEI. This CDR3 comprises 13 residues.

The chain's CDR3 is CATALTGAQFF. The CDR3 DNA reads TGTGCCACTGCTCTTACCGGGGCCCAGTTCTTC. The chain links TRBV2 to TRBJ2-1; possibly TRBD1 or TRBD2 for D (5 bases each). The CDR3 covers 11 residues. Looked up from germline, CDR1 is SNHLY and CDR2 is FYNNEI. The V end was cut by 10 bases, the J end by 13 bases, with 17 bases between. Using reference TRBV2 and TRBJ2-1 for the parts outside the CDR3, the full variable domain is EPEVTQTPSHQVTQMGQEVILRCVPISNHLYFYWYRQILGQKVEFLVSFYNNEISEKSEIFDDQFSVERPDGSNFTLKIRSTKLEDSAMYFCATALTGAQFFGPGTRLTVL.

This chain joins TRBV5-1 and TRBJ1-6; D call uncertain. CDR1 and CDR2 from the germline V gene are SGHRS and YFSETQ. Trimming cost V 2 bases and J 2 bases, with 11 bases left between them. The CDR3 has 16 amino acids. The CDR3 bases are TGCGCCAGCAGCTTCCAGGCAGCGACCTATAATTCACCCCTCCACTTT. Translation gives CASSFQAATYNSPLHF. Together with reference TRBV5-1 and TRBJ1-6, the CDR3 gives the full variable domain: KAGVTQTPRYLIKTRGQQVTLSCSPISGHRSVSWYQQTPGQGLQFLFEYFSETQRNKGNFPGRFSGRQFSNSRSEMNVSTLELGDSALYLCASSFQAATYNSPLHFGNGTRLTVT.

The V and J genes are TRBV30 and TRBJ2-1; D not resolved. Looked up from germline, CDR1 is GTSNPN and CDR2 is SVGIG (reference sequence). This CDR3 comprises 11 residues. V lost 2 bases and J 6 bases, leaving 5 bases between the germline ends. The CDR3 coding sequence is TGTGCCTGGAGTAGTGCCAATGAGCAGTTCTTC. Its translation: CAWSSANEQFF. Together with reference TRBV30 and TRBJ2-1, the CDR3 gives the full variable domain: SQTIHQWPATLVQPVGSPLSLECTVEGTSNPNLYWYRQAAGRGLQLLFYSVGIGQISSEVPQNLSASRPQDRQFILSSKKLLLSDSGFYLCAWSSANEQFFGPGTRLTVL.

This chain connects TRBV15 to TRBJ1-1, with a tentative D call TRBD1 (5 bases). The germline V and J ends were trimmed by 1 base and 0 bases, with 9 bases remaining between them. CDR3 length: 15 residues. Germline V gene data show CDR1 as LNHNV and CDR2 as YYDKDF (reference sequence). For the CDR3, the DNA is TGTGCCACCAGCAGAGCGGGACGGATGAACACTGAAGCTTTCTTT. Translation: CATSRAGRMNTEAFF.